This T cell receptor (beta chain) comes out of a study of blood T cells in healthy people across ages. Study findings and constraints: Diversity estimated from one million T cells was considered an underestimate.

A second PCR, run for roughly 7 to 12 cycles, used a sample-barcoded 5' primer plus a J-beta primer mix. TCRdb fed the 5' RACE reads into MiXCR, producing one record per CDR3 protein. The sample has about 730,000 distinct CDR3 sequences; 40% to 45% are singletons. The ends were cut back, 1 base at V and 9 bases at J, with 17 bases in the middle. This CDR3 is built from 15 residues. Germline V gene sequence: CDR1 SGHRS, CDR2 YFSETQ. In this sample, this clonotype turned up many times. The target antigen is unknown. The chain employs TRBV5-1 and TRBJ2-1, with unresolved D. The sample was blood. The receptor was isolated from a woman between 55 and 75 years old in good health. Written as DNA, the CDR3 is TGCGCCAGCAGCTTGAGGGCCACGCCGGCCGCTGAGCAGTTCTTC. Encoded protein: CASSLRATPAAEQFF.